The rows below give T cell receptor beta chains drawn from one sample of a study of Ad26.COV2.S vaccination and SARS-CoV-2 variants. Only in-frame clones appear in the TCRdb table, and some are missing; sequencing was by immunoSEQ multiplex PCR. The sample lists roughly 680,000 clones; about 89% were seen once. Sample: peripheral blood, taken in a trial of Ad26.COV2.S vaccine versus placebo. These TCRs come from a person aged 18 to 59 who received the Ad26.COV2.S COVID-19 vaccine or a placebo. The CDR3 runs from the conserved cysteine through the conserved F or W. A D gene is named only where the DNA matches it firmly. Clone size is shown for a subset of rows, as once, few, many or a class of expanded clone.

v_gene: TRBV7-8
j_gene: TRBJ2-7
abundance: -
d_gene: -
CDR3nt: TGTGCCAGCAGCTTCCTAGCTTCCGAGCAGTACTTC
CDR3aa: CASSFLASEQYF

v_gene: TRBV5-5
j_gene: TRBJ2-7
abundance: -
d_gene: TRBD2
CDR3nt: TGTGCCAGCAGCTTGGAGGCTAGCGGGAGTTACGAGCAGTACTTC
CDR3aa: CASSLEASGSYEQYF

v_gene: TRBV27
j_gene: TRBJ2-7
abundance: -
d_gene: TRBD2
CDR3nt: TGTGCCAGCAGTTCACTGACTAGCGGGGCCTACGAGCAGTACTTC
CDR3aa: CASSSLTSGAYEQYF

v_gene: TRBV10-1
j_gene: TRBJ2-3
abundance: -
d_gene: TRBD2
CDR3nt: TGCGCCAGCAGTGGGAGCGGGACGGGGCGATATACGCAGTATTTT
CDR3aa: CASSGSGTGRYTQYF

v_gene: TRBV7-9
j_gene: TRBJ2-1
abundance: -
d_gene: -
CDR3nt: TGTGCCAGCAGCCCCGCTAGGTTCGGTGAGCAGTTCTTC
CDR3aa: CASSPARFGEQFF

v_gene: TRBV6-1
j_gene: TRBJ1-2
abundance: -
d_gene: -
CDR3nt: TGTGCCAGCAGTGAAGCGGGCAGGGGCTCGGGTGGCTACACCTTC
CDR3aa: CASSEAGRGSGGYTF

v_gene: TRBV5-1
j_gene: TRBJ2-2
abundance: -
d_gene: -
CDR3nt: TGCGCCAGCAGCCAACAAGAGTCGGGGGCGCTTCGGGAGCTGTTTTTT
CDR3aa: CASSQQESGALRELFF

v_gene: TRBV30
j_gene: TRBJ2-3
abundance: -
d_gene: TRBD2
CDR3nt: TGTGCCTGGACTAGCGGGGCCGGGGGAACGCAGTATTTT
CDR3aa: CAWTSGAGGTQYF

v_gene: TRBV27
j_gene: TRBJ2-1
abundance: -
d_gene: TRBD1
CDR3nt: TGTGCCAGCCAGGACAGGGCGGTGGACAATGAGCAGTTCTTC
CDR3aa: CASQDRAVDNEQFF

v_gene: TRBV6-5
j_gene: TRBJ2-6
abundance: -
d_gene: -
CDR3nt: TGTGCCAGCAGTACCAACCCCTCGGGGGCCAACGTCCTGACTTTC
CDR3aa: CASSTNPSGANVLTF

v_gene: TRBV6-2/TRBV6-3
j_gene: TRBJ2-4
abundance: once
d_gene: -
CDR3nt: TGTGCCAGCAGTTACGGGCCAGAAGCCAAAAACATTCAGTACTTC
CDR3aa: CASSYGPEAKNIQYF

v_gene: TRBV6-6
j_gene: TRBJ1-1
abundance: -
d_gene: -
CDR3nt: TGTGCCAGCAGTACCAGGGGTTTGGCCACTGAAGCTTTCTTT
CDR3aa: CASSTRGLATEAFF

v_gene: TRBV5-4
j_gene: TRBJ1-1
abundance: -
d_gene: TRBD1
CDR3nt: TGTGCCAGCACCCTGGGACAGGGGGTTCTTATTTGG
CDR3aa: CASTLGQGVLIW

v_gene: TRBV6-5
j_gene: TRBJ2-5
abundance: -
d_gene: TRBD2
CDR3nt: TGTGCCAGCATACTAGCGGGGCCCAGGGAGACCCAGTACTTC
CDR3aa: CASILAGPRETQYF

v_gene: TRBV7-9
j_gene: TRBJ2-3
abundance: -
d_gene: TRBD1
CDR3nt: TGTGCCAGCAGCTCCCACGGCAATCAGGGGGCAGATACGCAGTATTTT
CDR3aa: CASSSHGNQGADTQYF

v_gene: TRBV6-5
j_gene: TRBJ2-2
abundance: -
d_gene: -
CDR3nt: TGTGCCAGCAGTTACCAGGAGACCGGGGAGCTGTTTTTT
CDR3aa: CASSYQETGELFF

v_gene: TRBV29-1
j_gene: TRBJ2-7
abundance: -
d_gene: -
CDR3nt: TGCAGCGTTGTGGTGGGAGTTACATACGAGCAGTACTTC
CDR3aa: CSVVVGVTYEQYF

v_gene: TRBV20-1
j_gene: TRBJ2-5
abundance: -
d_gene: -
CDR3nt: TGCAGTGCCACCTCGGTGTCCCAGTACTTC
CDR3aa: CSATSVSQYF

v_gene: TRBV9
j_gene: TRBJ2-1
abundance: -
d_gene: -
CDR3nt: TGTGCCAGCAGCACACGACAGTACAATGAGCAGTTCTTC
CDR3aa: CASSTRQYNEQFF

v_gene: TRBV7-8
j_gene: TRBJ1-2
abundance: -
d_gene: -
CDR3nt: TGTGCCAGCAGCTTAGGAGGGACCGGGGGCTATGGCTACACCTTC
CDR3aa: CASSLGGTGGYGYTF

v_gene: TRBV19
j_gene: TRBJ2-1
abundance: -
d_gene: TRBD2
CDR3nt: TGTGCCAGTAATGAACAGGCGGGAGTTAATGAGCAGTTCTTC
CDR3aa: CASNEQAGVNEQFF

v_gene: TRBV20-1
j_gene: TRBJ1-1
abundance: -
d_gene: TRBD1
CDR3nt: TGCAGTGCAGGGACAGGGCAAGCTTTCTTT
CDR3aa: CSAGTGQAFF

v_gene: TRBV6-5
j_gene: TRBJ2-7
abundance: -
d_gene: TRBD1
CDR3nt: TGTGCCAGCAGTCCGGGACAGGGAAACGAGCAGTACTTC
CDR3aa: CASSPGQGNEQYF

v_gene: TRBV7-9
j_gene: TRBJ1-1
abundance: -
d_gene: -
CDR3nt: TGTGCCAGCAGCTCTTCGGTCGGGTGGGCTTTCTTT
CDR3aa: CASSSSVGWAFF

v_gene: TRBV30
j_gene: TRBJ1-2
abundance: few
d_gene: TRBD1
CDR3nt: TGTGCCTGGGCCCCGGGCGGGACAGGAGGGGGCTACACCTTC
CDR3aa: CAWAPGGTGGGYTF

v_gene: TRBV14
j_gene: TRBJ1-2
abundance: -
d_gene: -
CDR3nt: TGTGCCAGCAGCCAAGATCTATCAGGGTATGGCTACACCTTC
CDR3aa: CASSQDLSGYGYTF

v_gene: TRBV11-3
j_gene: TRBJ2-1
abundance: -
d_gene: -
CDR3nt: TGTGCCAGCAGCCCCAGAAAGGGGGATGAGCAGTTCTTC
CDR3aa: CASSPRKGDEQFF

v_gene: TRBV27
j_gene: TRBJ2-1
abundance: -
d_gene: -
CDR3nt: TGTGCCAGCAGGGCAGGGGCGGTAGGCAATGAGCAGTTCTTC
CDR3aa: CASRAGAVGNEQFF

v_gene: TRBV6-5
j_gene: TRBJ1-2
abundance: -
d_gene: -
CDR3nt: TGTGCCAGCAGTTACTCGGGCAGGGTGGGCTATGGCTACACCTTC
CDR3aa: CASSYSGRVGYGYTF

v_gene: TRBV2
j_gene: TRBJ2-1
abundance: few
d_gene: TRBD2
CDR3nt: TGTGCCAGCAGGCCAAGGACTAGCGGGGGGAACAATGAGCAGTTCTTC
CDR3aa: CASRPRTSGGNNEQFF

v_gene: TRBV7-9
j_gene: TRBJ2-1
abundance: -
d_gene: -
CDR3nt: TGTGCCAGCAGCTTAGCCTCCGTTGTGAAGTACAATGAGCAGTTCTTC
CDR3aa: CASSLASVVKYNEQFF

v_gene: TRBV7-2
j_gene: TRBJ1-1
abundance: -
d_gene: -
CDR3nt: TGTGCCAGCACCCCGTCAGGGTACACTGAAGCTTTCTTT
CDR3aa: CASTPSGYTEAFF

v_gene: TRBV19
j_gene: TRBJ2-5
abundance: -
d_gene: -
CDR3nt: TGTGCCAGTAGTATAGTGGGCGGCGGGGAGACCCAGTACTTC
CDR3aa: CASSIVGGGETQYF

v_gene: TRBV6-2/TRBV6-3
j_gene: TRBJ1-5
abundance: -
d_gene: -
CDR3nt: TGTGCCAGCAGCACAATGATTTCAGGGATTGGGGCTCAAGATCAGCCCCAGCATTTT
CDR3aa: CASSTMISGIGAQDQPQHF

v_gene: TRBV6-5
j_gene: TRBJ1-2
abundance: -
d_gene: -
CDR3nt: TGTGCCAGCCCGAATATCGGATCGGATGGCTACACCTTC
CDR3aa: CASPNIGSDGYTF

v_gene: TRBV7-9
j_gene: TRBJ2-3
abundance: -
d_gene: -
CDR3nt: TGTGCCAGCAGCCCCGTCGGCGGGGGCCGCACAGATACGCAGTATTTT
CDR3aa: CASSPVGGGRTDTQYF

v_gene: TRBV7-6
j_gene: TRBJ1-2
abundance: -
d_gene: -
CDR3nt: TGTGCCAGCAGCCCCGGAGTGGCTGGGGGTGGCTACACCTTC
CDR3aa: CASSPGVAGGGYTF

v_gene: TRBV6-2/TRBV6-3
j_gene: TRBJ1-1
abundance: -
d_gene: -
CDR3nt: TGTGCCAGCAGCCTCAGCGCGAACACTGAAGCTTTCTTT
CDR3aa: CASSLSANTEAFF

v_gene: TRBV18
j_gene: TRBJ2-1
abundance: -
d_gene: TRBD1
CDR3nt: TGTGCCAGTCGGACAGGGGAGGACAATGAGCAGTTCTTC
CDR3aa: CASRTGEDNEQFF

v_gene: TRBV5-1
j_gene: TRBJ2-2
abundance: -
d_gene: -
CDR3nt: TGCGCCAGCAGCTTGTCAGGGCGAAACACCGGGGAGCTGTTTTTT
CDR3aa: CASSLSGRNTGELFF

v_gene: TRBV11-2
j_gene: TRBJ1-3
abundance: -
d_gene: TRBD1
CDR3nt: TGTGCCAGCAGCTTAGTTCGCGGGACAGGGGTTGGAAACACCATATATTTT
CDR3aa: CASSLVRGTGVGNTIYF

v_gene: TRBV9
j_gene: TRBJ1-4
abundance: -
d_gene: -
CDR3nt: TGTGCCAGCAGCATCGACGGGGCAACTAATGAAAAACTGTTTTTT
CDR3aa: CASSIDGATNEKLFF

v_gene: TRBV29-1
j_gene: TRBJ1-2
abundance: -
d_gene: -
CDR3nt: TGCAGCGTTTCTGAAACAGGGAGAGGAGGCTACACCTTC
CDR3aa: CSVSETGRGGYTF

v_gene: TRBV4-2
j_gene: TRBJ1-1
abundance: few
d_gene: TRBD1
CDR3nt: TGTGCCAGCAGCCAAGGACGGACAGGGGCTGGAACTGAAGCTTTCTTT
CDR3aa: CASSQGRTGAGTEAFF

v_gene: TRBV24-1
j_gene: TRBJ2-3
abundance: -
d_gene: -
CDR3nt: TGTGCCACCAGTGATCCCGGGACTACGCAGTATTTT
CDR3aa: CATSDPGTTQYF

v_gene: TRBV6-1
j_gene: TRBJ2-6
abundance: -
d_gene: -
CDR3nt: TGTGCCAGCAGTGAAGCCAGGGGGGCGGCTGGCTCTGGGGCCAACGTCCTGACTTTC
CDR3aa: CASSEARGAAGSGANVLTF

v_gene: TRBV5-1
j_gene: TRBJ2-3
abundance: once
d_gene: -
CDR3nt: TGCGCCAGCAGTGGTGCAACGGACTTCACAGATACGCAGTATTTT
CDR3aa: CASSGATDFTDTQYF

v_gene: TRBV6-1
j_gene: TRBJ2-2
abundance: -
d_gene: TRBD1
CDR3nt: TGTGCCAGCAGTGAAGTGGGGACAGCGAACACCGGGGAGCTGTTTTTT
CDR3aa: CASSEVGTANTGELFF

v_gene: TRBV30
j_gene: TRBJ1-4
abundance: -
d_gene: TRBD1
CDR3nt: TGTGCCTGGAGTGTACGAGACAGGGAAGGTGAAAAACTGTTTTTT
CDR3aa: CAWSVRDREGEKLFF

v_gene: TRBV6-6
j_gene: TRBJ1-1
abundance: few
d_gene: -
CDR3nt: TGTGCCAGCACCCCGGGAGCGAACACTGAAGCTTTCTTT
CDR3aa: CASTPGANTEAFF

v_gene: TRBV27
j_gene: TRBJ2-3
abundance: -
d_gene: TRBD1
CDR3nt: TGTGCCAGCAGTCCGATTAAGCCGGGACAGACAGATACGCAGTATTTT
CDR3aa: CASSPIKPGQTDTQYF

v_gene: TRBV4-3
j_gene: TRBJ1-2
abundance: -
d_gene: TRBD1
CDR3nt: TGCGCCAGCAGCCAACTACAGGGGGCGGACGTTGGCTACACCTTC
CDR3aa: CASSQLQGADVGYTF

v_gene: TRBV2
j_gene: TRBJ2-3
abundance: -
d_gene: TRBD2
CDR3nt: TGTGCCAGCAGCCGACTAGCGGGGGACACAGATACGCAGTATTTT
CDR3aa: CASSRLAGDTDTQYF

v_gene: TRBV10-1
j_gene: TRBJ2-1
abundance: -
d_gene: TRBD1
CDR3nt: TGCGCCAGCAGTGAGGGGACAGGGGGCAATGAGCAGTTCTTC
CDR3aa: CASSEGTGGNEQFF

v_gene: TRBV11-2
j_gene: TRBJ2-5
abundance: -
d_gene: -
CDR3nt: TGTGCCAGCAGCCCGCGGGCGGGTGGGGAGACCCAGTACTTC
CDR3aa: CASSPRAGGETQYF

v_gene: TRBV19
j_gene: TRBJ2-7
abundance: -
d_gene: -
CDR3nt: TGTGCCAGTAGTGACGGCTACGAGCAGTACTTC
CDR3aa: CASSDGYEQYF

v_gene: TRBV4-1
j_gene: TRBJ1-1
abundance: -
d_gene: -
CDR3nt: TGCGCCAGCAGCCTAGGGGATCCTAACACTGAAGCTTTCTTT
CDR3aa: CASSLGDPNTEAFF

v_gene: TRBV5-5
j_gene: TRBJ1-2
abundance: -
d_gene: -
CDR3nt: TGTGCCAGCAGCTTGTCCGGGGTCTATGGCTACACCTTC
CDR3aa: CASSLSGVYGYTF